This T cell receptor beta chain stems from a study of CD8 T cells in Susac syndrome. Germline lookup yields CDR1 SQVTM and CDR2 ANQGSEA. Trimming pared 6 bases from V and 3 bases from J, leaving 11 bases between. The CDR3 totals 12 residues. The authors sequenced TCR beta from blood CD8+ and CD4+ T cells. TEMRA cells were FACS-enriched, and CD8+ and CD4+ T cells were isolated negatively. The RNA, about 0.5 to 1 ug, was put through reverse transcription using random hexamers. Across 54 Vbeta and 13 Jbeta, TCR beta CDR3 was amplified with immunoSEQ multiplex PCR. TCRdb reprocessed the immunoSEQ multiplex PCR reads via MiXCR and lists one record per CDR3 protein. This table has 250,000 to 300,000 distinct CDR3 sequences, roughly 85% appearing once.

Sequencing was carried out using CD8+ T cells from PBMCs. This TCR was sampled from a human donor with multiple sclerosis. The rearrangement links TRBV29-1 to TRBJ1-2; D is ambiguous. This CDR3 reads CSVPMTYYGYTF. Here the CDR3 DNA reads TGCAGCGTCCCCATGACCTACTATGGCTACACCTTC.